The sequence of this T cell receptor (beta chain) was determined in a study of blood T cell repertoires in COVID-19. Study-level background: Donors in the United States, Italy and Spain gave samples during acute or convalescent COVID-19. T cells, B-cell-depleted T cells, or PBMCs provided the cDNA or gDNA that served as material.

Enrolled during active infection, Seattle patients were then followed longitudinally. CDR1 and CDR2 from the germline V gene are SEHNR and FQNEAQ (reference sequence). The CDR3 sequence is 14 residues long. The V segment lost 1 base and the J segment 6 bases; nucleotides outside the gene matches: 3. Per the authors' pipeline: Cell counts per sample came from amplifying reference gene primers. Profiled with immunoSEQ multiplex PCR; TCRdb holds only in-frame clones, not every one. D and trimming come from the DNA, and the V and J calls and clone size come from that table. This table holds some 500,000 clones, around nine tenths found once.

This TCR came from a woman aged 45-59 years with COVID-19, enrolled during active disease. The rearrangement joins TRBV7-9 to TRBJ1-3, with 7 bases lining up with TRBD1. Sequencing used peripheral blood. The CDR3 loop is CASSLDGTVNTIYF. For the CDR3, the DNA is TGTGCCAGCAGCTTAGATGGGACAGTAAACACCATATATTTT.